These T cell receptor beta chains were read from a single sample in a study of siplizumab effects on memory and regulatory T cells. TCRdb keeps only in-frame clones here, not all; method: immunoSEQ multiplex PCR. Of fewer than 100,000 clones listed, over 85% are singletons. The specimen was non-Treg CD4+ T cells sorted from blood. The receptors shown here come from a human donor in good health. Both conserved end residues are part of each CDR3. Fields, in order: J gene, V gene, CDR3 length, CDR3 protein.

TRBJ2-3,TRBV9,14,CASSVGGNSDTQYF
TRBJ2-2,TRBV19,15,CASSASGGSPGELFF
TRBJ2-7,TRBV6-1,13,CASSAGHIYEQYF
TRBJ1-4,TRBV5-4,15,CASSLAGGLDEKLFF
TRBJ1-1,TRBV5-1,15,CASSLSGQGNTEAFF
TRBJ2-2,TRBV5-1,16,CASSSSGLAGHGELFF
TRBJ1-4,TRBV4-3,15,CASSQEAGAGGKLFF
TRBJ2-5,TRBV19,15,CASSGLAGGPETQYF
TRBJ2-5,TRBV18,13,CASSPPTKETQYF
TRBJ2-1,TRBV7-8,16,CASSLIPAWGAGEQFF
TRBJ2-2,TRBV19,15,CASSTRTENTGELFF
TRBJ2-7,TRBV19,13,CASSTPGAREQYF
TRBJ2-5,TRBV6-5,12,CASSLQGETQYF
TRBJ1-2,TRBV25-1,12,CASSRTNYGYTF
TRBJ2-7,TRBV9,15,CASSVGGGDSYEQYF
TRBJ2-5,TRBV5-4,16,CASSLGLAGALETQYF
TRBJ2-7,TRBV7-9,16,CASSLGTSGSSHEQYF
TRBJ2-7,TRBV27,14,CASSFDRGAYEQYF
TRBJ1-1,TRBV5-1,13,CASIETGSGLAFF
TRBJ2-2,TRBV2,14,CASKRGENTGELFF
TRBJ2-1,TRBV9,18,CASSPSLIRTGHYNEQFF
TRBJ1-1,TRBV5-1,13,CASSLISDSQAFF
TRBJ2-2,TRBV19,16,CASSPIGQQNTGELFF
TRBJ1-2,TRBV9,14,CASSARDRVSGYTF
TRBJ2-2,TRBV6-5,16,CASSYRYHRGTGELFF
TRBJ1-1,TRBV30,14,CAWSPGRMNTEAFF
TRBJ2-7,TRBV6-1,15,CASSDSGQGLDEQYF
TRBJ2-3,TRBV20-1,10,CSARRDTQYF
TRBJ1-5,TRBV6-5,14,CASSFGQGNQPQHF
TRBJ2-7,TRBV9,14,CASSSTGTGAEQYF
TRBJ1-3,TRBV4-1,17,CASSQDAFQGAGNTIYF
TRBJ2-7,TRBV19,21,CASSNTRRGTSGGKTSYEQYF
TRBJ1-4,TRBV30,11,CAWSVQEKLFF
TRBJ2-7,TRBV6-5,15,CASSYSNIGRYEQYF
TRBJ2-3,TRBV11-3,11,CASSRGDTQYF
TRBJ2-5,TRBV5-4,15,CASSHRGTGWETQYF
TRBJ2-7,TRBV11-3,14,CASRGRGTPYEQYF
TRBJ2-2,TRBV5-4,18,CASRPVPSRMAGTGELFF
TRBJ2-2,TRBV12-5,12,CASGLVSGELFF
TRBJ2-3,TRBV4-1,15,CASSQEKGMSDTQYF
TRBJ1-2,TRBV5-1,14,CASSPSEFSYGYTF